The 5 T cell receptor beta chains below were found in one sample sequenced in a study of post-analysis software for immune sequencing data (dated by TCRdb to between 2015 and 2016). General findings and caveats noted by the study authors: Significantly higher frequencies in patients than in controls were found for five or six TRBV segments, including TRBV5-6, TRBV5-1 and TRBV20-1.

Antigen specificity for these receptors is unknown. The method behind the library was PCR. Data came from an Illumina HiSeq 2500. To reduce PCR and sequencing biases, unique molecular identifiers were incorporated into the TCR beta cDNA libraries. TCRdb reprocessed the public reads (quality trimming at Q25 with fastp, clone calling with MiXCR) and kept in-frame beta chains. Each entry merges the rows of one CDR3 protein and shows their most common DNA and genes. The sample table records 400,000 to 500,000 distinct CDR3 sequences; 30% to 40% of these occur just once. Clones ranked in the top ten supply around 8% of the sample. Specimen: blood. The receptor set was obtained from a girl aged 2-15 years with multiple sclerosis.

The CDR3 DNA sequence: TGTGCCAGCAGCTTGGTTAGTTTTGAGCAGTTCTTC. Translated, it gives CASSLVSFEQFF. The rearrangement uses TRBV5-6 and TRBJ2-1; D remains ambiguous. The CDR3 is 12 residues long. Germline assignment: CDR1 SGHDT and CDR2 YYEEEE. The V end lost 0 bases, the J end lost 9 bases, and 7 bases lay between the germline ends.

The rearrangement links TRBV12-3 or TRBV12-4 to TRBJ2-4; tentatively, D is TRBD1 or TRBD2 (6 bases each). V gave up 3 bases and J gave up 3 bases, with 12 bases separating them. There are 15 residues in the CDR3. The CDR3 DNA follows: TGTGCCAGCAGTTTCGGGGGCCCCCTCAAAAACATTCAGTACTTC. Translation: CASSFGGPLKNIQYF.

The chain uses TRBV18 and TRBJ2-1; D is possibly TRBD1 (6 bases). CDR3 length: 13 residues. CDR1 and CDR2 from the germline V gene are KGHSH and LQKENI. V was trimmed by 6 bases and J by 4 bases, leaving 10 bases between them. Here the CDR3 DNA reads TGTGCCAGCTCCATGGACAGTTACAATGAGCAGTTCTTC. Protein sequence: CASSMDSYNEQFF. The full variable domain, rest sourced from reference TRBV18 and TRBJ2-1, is NAGVMQNPRHLVRRRGQEARLRCSPMKGHSHVYWYRQLPEEGLKFMVYLQKENIIDESGMPKERFSAEFPKEGPSILRIQQVVRGDSAAYFCASSMDSYNEQFFGPGTRLTVL.

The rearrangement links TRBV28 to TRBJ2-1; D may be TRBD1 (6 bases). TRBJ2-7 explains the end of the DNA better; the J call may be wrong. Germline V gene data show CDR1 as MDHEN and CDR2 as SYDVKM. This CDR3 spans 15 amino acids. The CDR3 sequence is CASSLLGASYNEQYF. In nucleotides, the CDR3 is TGTGCCAGCAGTTTATTGGGGGCTTCCTACAATGAGCAGTACTTC.

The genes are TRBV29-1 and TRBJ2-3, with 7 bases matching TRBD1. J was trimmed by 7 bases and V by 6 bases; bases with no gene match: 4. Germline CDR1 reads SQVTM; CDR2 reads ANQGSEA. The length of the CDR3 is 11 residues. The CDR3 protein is CSVEQGNTQYF. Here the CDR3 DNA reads TGCAGCGTCGAACAGGGGAATACGCAGTATTTT.